One and the same sample provided the 30 T cell receptor beta chains below, sequenced in a study of blood T cell repertoires in COVID-19. Only in-frame clones appear in the TCRdb table, and some are missing; sequencing was by immunoSEQ multiplex PCR. The sample lists about 330,000 clones; over 75% were seen once. The specimen sequenced was peripheral blood. The source is a woman in her 50s with active or convalescent COVID-19.

This chain links TRBV7-3 with TRBJ2-1, with 9 bases matching TRBD2. V lost 4 bases and J lost 8; bases outside the gene matches: 9. Germline V CDR1 and CDR2: SGHTA, FQGTGA. This CDR3 comprises 15 residues. This chain's CDR3 is CASSSDPTSGHEQFF. DNA of the CDR3: TGTGCCAGCAGCTCGGATCCGACTAGCGGCCATGAGCAGTTCTTC.

This chain uses TRBV14 with TRBJ2-7; D is possibly TRBD1 (6 bases). The CDR3 extends over 13 amino acids. Trimming took off 2 bases at V and 6 bases at J, with 11 bases between the two ends. CDR1 is SGHDN and CDR2 is FVKESK in the germline V gene. The CDR3 nucleotides are TGTGCCAGCAGCCAACTGACAGGATCCGAGCAGTACTTC. Translating it yields CASSQLTGSEQYF.

This sequence joins TRBV2 and TRBJ2-7; no clear D. This CDR3 is 17 amino acids long. V lost 2 bases and J lost 4, with 21 bases in between. The V gene's germline CDR1 is SNHLY and CDR2 FYNNEI. The CDR3 protein is CASSEYRLLGPLYEQYF. The CDR3 DNA sequence: TGTGCCAGCAGTGAATATAGACTCCTAGGCCCTTTATACGAGCAGTACTTC.

The chain is built from TRBV6-1 and TRBJ2-7, with D uncertain. Per the germline V gene, CDR1 is MNHNS and CDR2 is SASEGT. This CDR3 has 14 amino acids. Trimming removed 1 base from V and 2 bases from J, with 9 bases in between. The CDR3 coding sequence is TGTGCCAGCAGTGAAGTGGGCACCGCCTACGAGCAGTACTTC. Residues: CASSEVGTAYEQYF.

CDR3 in DNA: TGTGCCTGGAGAAGGACAGGTGGTGAAAAACTGTTTTTT. The encoded protein is CAWRRTGGEKLFF. This chain links TRBV30 with TRBJ1-4; TRBD1 agrees at 7 bases. J gave up 7 bases and V 3 bases, and 5 bases lay outside the gene matches. The CDR3 has 13 residues. Germline values: CDR1 GTSNPN, CDR2 SVGIG (reference sequence).

V gene TRBV18 combines with J gene TRBJ2-5; D perhaps matches TRBD1 (6 bases). The germline CDR1 and CDR2 sequences are KGHSH and LQKENI. This CDR3 is 12 amino acids long. V was trimmed by 4 bases and J by 3 bases, leaving 6 bases between them. CDR3 sequence: CASSRQEETQYF. The CDR3 nucleotides read TGTGCCAGCTCACGACAGGAAGAGACCCAGTACTTC.

J is TRBJ2-2 and V is TRBV2; the match to TRBD1 covers 7 bases. CDR1 is SNHLY and CDR2 is FYNNEI in the germline V gene. The CDR3 has 14 residues. V shed 7 bases and J 1 base; nucleotides not matched to a gene: 3. The CDR3 nucleotides read TGTGCCAGCACGGACAGGAGGAACACCGGGGAGCTGTTTTTT. Encoded protein: CASTDRRNTGELFF.

The rearrangement uses TRBV7-2 and TRBJ2-5; 9 bases map to TRBD2. Trimming removed 3 bases from V and 7 bases from J; junction bases left unmatched: 9. The germline CDR1 and CDR2 sequences are SGHTA and FQGNSA. The CDR3 loop spans 15 amino acids. The CDR3 region has the DNA TGTGCCAGCAGCTTCGTCCTAGCGGGGAACCCGACCCAGTACTTC. Protein: CASSFVLAGNPTQYF. Complete variable domain (other parts from reference TRBV7-2 and TRBJ2-5): GAGVSQSPSNKVTEKGKDVELRCDPISGHTALYWYRQSLGQGLEFLIYFQGNSAPDKSGLPSDRFSAERTGGSVSTLTIQRTQQEDSAVYLCASSFVLAGNPTQYFGPGTRLLVL.

The chain links TRBV18 to TRBJ1-5, with D tentatively TRBD1 (5 bases). CDR3 length equals 16 residues. Germline V gene data show CDR1 as KGHSH and CDR2 as LQKENI. V lost 0 bases and J 0 bases, leaving 9 bases between the germline ends. The CDR3, as DNA: TGTGCCAGCTCACCACCGGGCAGGGTTAGCAATCAGCCCCAGCATTTT. It is translated as CASSPPGRVSNQPQHF.

The chain carries TRBV15 and TRBJ1-1; D possibly corresponds to TRBD1 (6 bases). The CDR3 consists of 15 residues. Between the trimmed V and J ends, which lost 0 bases and 4 bases, there was a span of 12 bases. Germline V gene data show CDR1 as LNHNV and CDR2 as YYDKDF (reference sequence). The DNA of the CDR3 is TGTGCCACCAGCAGAGATCGAGGGGGGGCCACTGAAGCTTTCTTT. Protein sequence: CATSRDRGGATEAFF.

The chain is built from TRBV4-1 and TRBJ1-2; D is unresolved. Trimming cost V 0 bases and J 6 bases, with 14 bases left between them. CDR1 is MGHRA and CDR2 is YSYEKL in the germline V gene. The CDR3 runs 15 residues. This CDR3 is CASSQESGLWNGYTF. The DNA for the CDR3 is TGCGCCAGCAGCCAAGAATCGGGTTTGTGGAATGGCTACACCTTC.

The rearrangement uses TRBV2 and TRBJ2-7; the D gene is possibly TRBD1 (5 bases). Germline V gene sequence: CDR1 SNHLY, CDR2 FYNNEI. There are 15 residues in the CDR3. Trimming took off 8 bases at V and 6 bases at J, with 23 bases between the two ends. CDR3 sequence reads: CASYQDRVLRGEQYF. CDR3 in DNA: TGTGCCAGCTATCAAGACCGGGTCCTTAGGGGCGAGCAGTACTTC.

The chain joins TRBV5-4 to TRBJ2-2; 13 bases agree with TRBD2. The germline V gene has CDR1 SGHNT and CDR2 YYREEE (reference sequence). The CDR3 has 16 amino acids. The ends lost 4 bases at V and 7 bases at J; junction bases unmatched: 7. The CDR3 nucleotides are TGTGCCAGCAGCCCTGGACTAGCGGGAGACATCGGGGAGCTGTTTTTT. Its translation is CASSPGLAGDIGELFF.

This clone is a singleton in its sample. The chain carries TRBV5-1 and TRBJ1-2; D not certain. CDR3 length: 12 residues. V lost 4 bases to trimming and J lost 5 bases, with 9 bases between them. Germline V gene lookup returns CDR1 SGHRS and CDR2 YFSETQ. The CDR3 here is CASSPAGYGYTF. CDR3 DNA: TGCGCCAGCAGCCCTGCAGGATATGGCTACACCTTC.

The genes are TRBV1 and TRBJ1-1; TRBD1 was called by the table and not checked on the DNA. TRBV1 is flagged as a pseudogene. The CDR3 loop spans 15 amino acids. Here the CDR3 reads CTSSRTRGLNTEAFF. CDR3 coding DNA: TGCACCAGCAGCCGAACCAGGGGTTTGAACACTGAAGCTTTCTTT.

This chain joins TRBV19 and TRBJ1-2; tentative D call: TRBD1 (5 bases). Germline CDR1 reads LNHDA; CDR2 reads SQIVND (reference sequence). V was clipped by 4 bases and J by 0 bases, with 15 bases between them. The CDR3 totals 16 residues. CDR3 sequence (DNA): TGTGCCAGTAGTACCAAATACCAGGGATCTAACTATGGCTACACCTTC. Encoded protein: CASSTKYQGSNYGYTF.

The rearrangement uses TRBV28 and TRBJ2-3; no clear D. V lost 4 bases to trimming and J lost 5 bases, with 13 bases between them. CDR1 and CDR2 from the germline V gene are MDHEN and SYDVKM. This CDR3 has 14 residues. For the CDR3, the DNA is TGTGCCAGCAGTTCGGTATCTGTAGAAGATACGCAGTATTTT. Translating gives CASSSVSVEDTQYF.

This clone has just one count. This chain joins TRBV5-4 and TRBJ1-2; the D gene is possibly TRBD1 (5 bases). V gave up 0 bases and J gave up 6 bases, with 12 bases separating them. Germline V gene sequence: CDR1 SGHNT, CDR2 YYREEE (reference sequence). This CDR3 contains 14 residues. CDR3 loop: CASSLAVWGDGYTF. The CDR3 DNA is TGTGCCAGCAGCTTGGCCGTTTGGGGCGATGGCTACACCTTC. Full variable domain (rest looked up from reference TRBV5-4 and TRBJ1-2): ETGVTQSPTHLIKTRGQQVTLRCSSQSGHNTVSWYQQALGQGPQFIFQYYREEENGRGNFPPRFSGLQFPNYSSELNVNALELDDSALYLCASSLAVWGDGYTFGSGTRLTVV.

In this sample, this clone turned up once. This chain links TRBV3-1 (or the pseudogene TRBV3-2) with TRBJ1-3; D is uncertain. The CDR3 has 14 residues. The V gene's germline CDR1 is LGHDT and CDR2 YNNKEL (reference sequence). Trimming left V 1 base short and J 4 bases short, with 8 bases between. CDR3 in amino acids: CASSQGTSGNTIYF. In DNA form, the CDR3 reads TGTGCCAGCAGCCAAGGGACTTCAGGAAACACCATATATTTT.

This clone has just one count. The chain is built from TRBV4-1 and TRBJ2-5; 9 bases map to TRBD1. The CDR3 is 16 residues long. CDR1 MGHRA and CDR2 YSYEKL come from the germline V gene. J lost 5 bases, V lost 1 base, and 8 bases had no gene match. The CDR3 loop reads CASSQAGTGILETQYF. For the CDR3, the DNA is TGCGCCAGCAGCCAAGCAGGGACAGGGATTTTGGAGACCCAGTACTTC.

As DNA, the CDR3 is TGTGCCAGCAAGCCGGGACTAGCGGGAGAGGGCTCCTACAATGAGCAGTTCTTC. Protein sequence: CASKPGLAGEGSYNEQFF. This rearrangement joins TRBV9 to TRBJ2-1, with 14 bases identical to TRBD2. CDR1 SGDLS and CDR2 YYNGEE come from the germline V gene. The CDR3 is 18 amino acids. J lost 0 bases, V lost 6 bases, and 8 bases had no gene match.

The chain carries TRBV5-4 and TRBJ1-1; D unresolved. This CDR3 comprises 14 residues. V was cut by 1 base and J by 2 bases, with 9 bases left in between. Germline values: CDR1 SGHNT, CDR2 YYREEE (reference sequence). The CDR3: CASSLKSENTEAFF. The CDR3 DNA reads TGTGCCAGCAGCTTGAAGTCAGAAAACACTGAAGCTTTCTTT.

For the CDR3, the DNA is TGCGCCAGCAGCTTGGGGCCAGGGGGTTTCCAAGAGACCCAGTACTTC. Translated: CASSLGPGGFQETQYF. The genes are TRBV5-1 and TRBJ2-5, with 7 bases aligning to TRBD1. V gave up 0 bases and J gave up 1 base; unmatched junction bases: 6. Germline V CDR1 and CDR2: SGHRS, YFSETQ. The CDR3 is 16 amino acids.

V is TRBV19 and J is TRBJ1-2, with 7 bases that match TRBD1. The J segment lost 8 bases and the V segment lost 5 bases, leaving 14 bases of the junction unmatched. This CDR3 contains 15 residues. Germline loops: CDR1 LNHDA, CDR2 SQIVND (reference sequence). The CDR3 DNA sequence: TGTGCCAGTAGTCCCTTCGAGGGGGCGAGCCAGGGCTACACCTTC. It encodes CASSPFEGASQGYTF.

This clone was found a few times. This chain connects TRBV6-1 to TRBJ2-3; a weak D match, TRBD1 (6 bases). This CDR3 has 17 amino acids. The germline CDR1 and CDR2 sequences are MNHNS and SASEGT. Trimming pared 2 bases from V and 3 bases from J, leaving 18 bases between. CDR3 in amino acids: CASSENQGLVGTDTQYF. The CDR3 coding sequence is TGTGCCAGCAGTGAAAACCAGGGGCTGGTTGGTACAGATACGCAGTATTTT.

The chain couples TRBV19 to TRBJ2-1; the D gene is possibly TRBD1 (6 bases). The V end was cut by 1 base, the J end by 10 bases, with 14 bases between. The CDR3 sequence is 14 residues long. Germline assignment: CDR1 LNHDA and CDR2 SQIVND (reference sequence). The CDR3 nucleotides are TGTGCCAGTAGTATAGGTCTAGCAAGGGGGGAGCAGTTCTTC. Amino acid sequence: CASSIGLARGEQFF.

The chain recombines TRBV5-4 with TRBJ1-1, with unresolved D. The CDR3 runs 16 residues. The ends were cut back, 1 base at V and 4 bases at J, with 17 bases in the middle. Germline V gene lookup returns CDR1 SGHNT and CDR2 YYREEE (reference sequence). CDR3 coding DNA: TGTGCCAGCAGCTTGAGCATGGGGATGGGAGGCACTGAAGCTTTCTTT. It specifies CASSLSMGMGGTEAFF.

The J gene is TRBJ1-5, the V gene TRBV15; D is unresolved. V lost 2 bases and J 7 bases, leaving 12 bases between the germline ends. The CDR3 runs to 14 residues. The V gene's germline CDR1 is LNHNV and CDR2 YYDKDF (reference sequence). This CDR3 is CATSRHPGGQPQHF. The CDR3 DNA follows: TGTGCCACCAGCAGACACCCGGGTGGACAGCCCCAGCATTTT.

This chain links TRBV18 with TRBJ2-7; TRBD1 agrees at 7 bases. The germline V gene has CDR1 KGHSH and CDR2 LQKENI. Losses at the gene ends were 4 bases for V and 0 bases for J; bases not matched to a gene: 9. This CDR3 region has 16 residues. The CDR3 nucleotides are TGTGCCAGCTCACTAACCGCAGGGGGTTTCTCCTACGAGCAGTACTTC. Translated, it gives CASSLTAGGFSYEQYF.

The CDR3 DNA reads TGTGCCAGCTCACCCAGCGGGGCCGATTCACCCCTCCACTTT. Encoded protein: CASSPSGADSPLHF. J is TRBJ1-6 and V is TRBV18, with D perhaps matching TRBD1 (5 bases). V was shortened by 3 bases and J by 8 bases, with 11 bases between the two germline ends. Germline assignment: CDR1 KGHSH and CDR2 LQKENI. The CDR3 sequence is 14 residues long.